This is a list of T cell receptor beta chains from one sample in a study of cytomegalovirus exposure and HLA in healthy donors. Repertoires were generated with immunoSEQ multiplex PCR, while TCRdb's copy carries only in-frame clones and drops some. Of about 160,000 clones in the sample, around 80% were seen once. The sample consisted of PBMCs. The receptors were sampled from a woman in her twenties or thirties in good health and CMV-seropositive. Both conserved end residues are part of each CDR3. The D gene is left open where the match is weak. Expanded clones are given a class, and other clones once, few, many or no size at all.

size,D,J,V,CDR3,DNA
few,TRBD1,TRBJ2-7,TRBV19,CASSTGQGDPYEQYF,TGTGCCAGTAGTACTGGACAGGGGGATCCCTACGAGCAGTACTTC
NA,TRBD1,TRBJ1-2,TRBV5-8,CASIPWTGGLVSNYGYTF,TGTGCCAGCATTCCCTGGACAGGGGGCTTAGTCTCTAACTATGGCTACACCTTC
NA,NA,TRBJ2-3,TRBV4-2,CASSQDRGTDTQYF,TGTGCCAGCAGCCAAGATCGGGGAACAGATACGCAGTATTTT
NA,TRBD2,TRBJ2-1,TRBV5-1,CASSYLAGTYNEQFF,TGCGCCAGCAGCTATCTAGCGGGGACCTACAATGAGCAGTTCTTC
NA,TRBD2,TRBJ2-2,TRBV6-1,CASMSNGGGVGELFF,TGTGCCAGCATGTCTAACGGGGGGGGAGTCGGGGAGCTGTTTTTT
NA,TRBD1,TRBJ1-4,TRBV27,CASRKRGRFEKLFF,TGTGCCAGCAGGAAGAGGGGGCGATTTGAAAAACTGTTTTTT
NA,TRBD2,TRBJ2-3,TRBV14,CASSRLAGESLNTQYF,TGTGCCAGCAGCCGATTAGCGGGGGAAAGCCTTAATACGCAGTATTTT
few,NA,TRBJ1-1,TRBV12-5,CASGLDTRTEAFF,TGTGCTAGTGGTTTGGATACAAGAACTGAAGCTTTCTTT
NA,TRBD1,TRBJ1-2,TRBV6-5,CASRRQGFGYGYTF,TGTGCCAGCAGGCGACAGGGTTTCGGCTATGGCTACACCTTC
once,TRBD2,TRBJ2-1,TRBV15,CATSRGLAGGNEQFF,TGTGCCACCAGCAGAGGGCTAGCGGGGGGGAATGAGCAGTTCTTC
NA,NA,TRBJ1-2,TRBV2,CASRVDSLLNYGYTF,TGTGCCAGCAGAGTTGACAGCTTACTTAACTATGGCTACACCTTC
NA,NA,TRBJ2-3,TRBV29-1,CSVEAKRDRGTSTDTQYF,TGCAGCGTTGAAGCCAAAAGGGATCGGGGAACTAGCACAGATACGCAGTATTTT
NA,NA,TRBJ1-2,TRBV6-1,CASSEGIGVAGGYTF,TGTGCCAGCAGTGAGGGGATCGGGGTCGCGGGTGGCTACACCTTC
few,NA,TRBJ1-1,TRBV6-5,CASRPDRYTEAFF,TGTGCCAGCAGGCCCGACAGATACACTGAAGCTTTCTTT
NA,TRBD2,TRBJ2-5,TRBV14,CASSQLPRGGWETQYF,TGTGCCAGCAGCCAACTTCCGCGGGGGGGTTGGGAGACCCAGTACTTC
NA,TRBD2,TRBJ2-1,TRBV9,CASSVGSGGYNEQFF,TGTGCCAGCAGCGTAGGGAGCGGGGGTTACAATGAGCAGTTCTTC
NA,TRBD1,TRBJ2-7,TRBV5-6,CASRGQDYEQYF,TGTGCCAGCAGGGGACAGGACTACGAGCAGTACTTC
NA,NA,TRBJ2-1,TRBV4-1,CASSQDMIGVSYNEQFF,TGCGCCAGCAGCCAAGATATGATCGGAGTCTCCTACAATGAGCAGTTCTTC
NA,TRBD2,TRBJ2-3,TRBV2,CASSEGTSGAPIPTDTQYF,TGTGCCAGCAGTGAAGGCACTAGCGGGGCCCCGATTCCCACAGATACGCAGTATTTT
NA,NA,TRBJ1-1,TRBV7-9,CASSLRVGQGF,TGTGCCAGCAGCTTAAGGGTCGGGCAGGGATTT
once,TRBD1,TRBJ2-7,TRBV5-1,CASSLTPAGQGMDEQYF,TGCGCCAGCAGTTTAACCCCAGCCGGACAGGGTATGGACGAGCAGTACTTC
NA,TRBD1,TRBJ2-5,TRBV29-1,CSALQGLYQETQYF,TGCAGCGCACTACAGGGGCTGTACCAAGAGACCCAGTACTTC
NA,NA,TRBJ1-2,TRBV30,CAWSRGNYGYTF,TGTGCCTGGAGTCGTGGCAACTATGGCTACACCTTC
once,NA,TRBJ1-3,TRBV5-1,CASRVYSGNTIYF,TGCGCCAGCAGGGTCTACTCTGGAAACACCATATATTTT
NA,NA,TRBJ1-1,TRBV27,CASSFSFWGTTEAFF,TGTGCCAGCAGTTTTTCGTTCTGGGGCACGACTGAAGCTTTCTTT
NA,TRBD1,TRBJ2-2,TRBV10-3,CAIRIGTGSDTGELFF,TGTGCCATCAGGATAGGGACAGGGTCGGACACCGGGGAGCTGTTTTTT
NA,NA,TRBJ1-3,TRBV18,CASSPSVSSGNTIYF,TGTGCCAGCTCACCATCCGTCTCCTCTGGAAACACCATATATTTT
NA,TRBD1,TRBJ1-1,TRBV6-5,CASRIKNRGRGEAFF,TGTGCCAGCAGGATTAAAAACAGGGGGCGGGGTGAAGCTTTCTTT
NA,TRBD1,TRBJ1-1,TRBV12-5,CASGVDRGLRNTEAFF,TGTGCTAGTGGTGTTGACAGGGGGCTGAGAAACACTGAAGCTTTCTTT
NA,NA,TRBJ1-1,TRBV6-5,CASRTGLGLDTEAFF,TGTGCCAGCAGAACAGGGTTGGGGTTAGACACTGAAGCTTTCTTT
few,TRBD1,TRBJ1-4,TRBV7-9,CAMSGTDATNEKLFF,TGTGCCATGTCCGGGACAGATGCAACTAATGAAAAACTGTTTTTT
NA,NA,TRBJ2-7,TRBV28,CASSLPGLSYEQYF,TGTGCCAGCAGTTTGCCGGGACTCTCCTACGAGCAGTACTTC
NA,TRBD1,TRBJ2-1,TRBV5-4,CASSWGQAYNEQFF,TGTGCCAGCAGCTGGGGACAGGCCTACAATGAGCAGTTCTTC
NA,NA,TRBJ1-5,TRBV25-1,CASSGPNQPQHF,TGTGCCAGCAGTGGGCCCAATCAGCCCCAGCATTTT
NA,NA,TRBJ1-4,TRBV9,CASSVELLEKLFF,TGTGCCAGCAGCGTAGAATTATTAGAAAAACTGTTTTTT
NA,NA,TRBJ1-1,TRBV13,CASSLRGGNTEAFF,TGTGCCAGCAGCCTCAGGGGAGGGAACACCGAAGCTTTCTTT